The clone carrying this T cell receptor beta chain has a count of ten or more. The antigen remains unidentified. The sample originates from a study of identical twins. Study-level results: Cord blood beta clonotypes present at high abundance carried fewer insertions; no such pattern appeared in memory repertoires. In drawing conclusions, the study used cross-sectional statistical analysis and did not follow the same donors.

Germline trimming cut 2 bases from V and 7 bases from J; bases unmatched to any gene: 8. CDR3 length: 15 amino acids. The germline V gene has CDR1 LGHNA and CDR2 YSLEER. Donors were all healthy Caucasians. TCRdb reanalysed the 5' RACE reads using MiXCR and keeps one entry per CDR3 protein. The sample has about 570,000 distinct CDR3 sequences, 9.6% seen once. The same specimen was also included in a second study, on yellow fever vaccine responses in identical twins. This second report adds: A vaccine T cell response that seemed partly convergent and partly personalized was reported in twins.

Sequencing used PBMCs. The chain recombines TRBV4-3 with TRBJ2-1; 7 nucleotides match TRBD2. The clonotype originates from a woman aged 18-29 years in good health. The CDR3 DNA is TGCGCCAGCAGCCAACGTCTAGCGGATGATAATGAGCAGTTCTTC. Its translation is CASSQRLADDNEQFF.